These 19 T cell receptor beta chains came from one sample sequenced in a study of blood T cells in healthy people across ages. It was with a sample-barcoded 5' primer and a J-beta primer mix that a second PCR of about 6 to 12 cycles was run. From the 5' RACE reads, TCRdb called clonotypes with MiXCR, one entry per CDR3 protein. The sample records approximately 690,000 distinct CDR3 sequences, approximately 40% being singletons. The source material was blood. The receptors were gathered from a man aged 80 or over in good health.

This clonotype was seen more than once but under ten times. The chain links TRBV4-1 to TRBJ2-1, with D tentatively TRBD1 (6 bases). This CDR3 has 16 amino acids. The V end was cut by 0 bases, the J end by 0 bases, with 9 bases between. The germline V gene has CDR1 MGHRA and CDR2 YSYEKL. CDR3 amino acids: CASSQDIGGSYNEQFF. The CDR3 region has the DNA TGCGCCAGCAGCCAAGATATAGGGGGCTCCTACAATGAGCAGTTCTTC.

The chain carries TRBV15 and TRBJ2-7; 8 bases fit TRBD2. CDR3 length: 16 residues. CDR1 is LNHNV, CDR2 YYDKDF, per germline (reference sequence). V lost 0 bases and J lost 3; bases outside the gene matches: 7. CDR3 nucleotide sequence: TGTGCCACCAGCAGAGATAATAGCGGGATAATCTACGAGCAGTACTTC. This codes for CATSRDNSGIIYEQYF.

This clonotype was seen a few times. This chain uses TRBV29-1 with TRBJ1-2; 7 nucleotides agree with TRBD1. The length of the CDR3 is 14 residues. Unmatched junction bases numbered 9, after V lost 3 bases and J lost 5 bases. Germline-derived CDR1 and CDR2 are SQVTM and ANQGSEA. The DNA for the CDR3 is TGCAGCGTTGAGGAAGGCAGGGGGAGGTATGGCTACACCTTC. It encodes CSVEEGRGRYGYTF.

This clonotype was counted at least ten times. The V gene is TRBV5-1, the J gene TRBJ2-3, with 8 bases identical to TRBD2. This CDR3 has 17 residues. V lost 1 base, J lost 2 bases, and 9 bases stayed unmatched. Germline values: CDR1 SGHRS, CDR2 YFSETQ. The CDR3 sequence is CASSLMLGGGTTDTQYF. CDR3 DNA sequence: TGCGCCAGCAGCTTGATGCTCGGCGGGGGGACCACAGATACGCAGTATTTT.

The chain has TRBV4-1 and TRBJ1-5; D unclear. V was cut by 0 bases and J by 4 bases, with 10 bases left in between. Germline V gene sequence: CDR1 MGHRA, CDR2 YSYEKL. The CDR3 is made up of 15 amino acids. The CDR3, as DNA: TGCGCCAGCAGCCAAGATGAACAGACAAATCAGCCCCAGCATTTT. Encoded protein: CASSQDEQTNQPQHF.

CDR3 loop: CAWSSLARRGSGEQYF. DNA for the CDR3: TGTGCCTGGAGTAGTTTGGCCCGTCGCGGGAGTGGCGAGCAGTACTTC. V is TRBV30 and J is TRBJ2-7; TRBD2 matches at 7 bases. This CDR3 is 16 amino acids long. Germline-derived CDR1 and CDR2 are GTSNPN and SVGIG (reference sequence). V gave up 2 bases and J gave up 6 bases; unmatched junction bases: 16.

This chain uses TRBV20-1 with TRBJ2-1; 7 bases are shared with TRBD2. Germline lookup yields CDR1 DFQATT and CDR2 SNEGSKA (reference sequence). The CDR3 consists of 15 residues. J was trimmed by 0 bases and V by 6 bases; bases with no gene match: 8. CDR3 in DNA: TGCAGTGCGAAAGTGGGGGAGGGCTCCTACAATGAGCAGTTCTTC. It specifies CSAKVGEGSYNEQFF.

This clonotype was observed a few times. This chain joins TRBV2 and TRBJ2-3; tentatively, D is TRBD2 (5 bases). Germline CDR1 and CDR2: SNHLY and FYNNEI. The CDR3 runs to 15 residues. Deletions cut 6 bases from V and 7 bases from J, with 20 bases between. The CDR3 loop is CASSLRGIQGHTQYF. The DNA for the CDR3 is TGTGCCAGCAGCCTCCGGGGAATTCAAGGGCATACGCAGTATTTT.

This sequence joins TRBV12-3 or TRBV12-4 and TRBJ2-3, with D perhaps TRBD1 or TRBD2 (6 bases each). The CDR3 extends over 14 amino acids. Between the trimmed V and J ends, which lost 7 bases and 11 bases, there was a span of 22 bases. In nucleotides, the CDR3 is TGTGCCAGCAAGAGGAGGGGGACAACAGATGTGCAGTATTTT. It translates to CASKRRGTTDVQYF.

The chain joins TRBV20-1 to TRBJ1-5; TRBD1 matches 7 bases. The CDR3 is 14 residues long. CDR1 is DFQATT and CDR2 is SNEGSKA in the germline V gene (reference sequence). V lost 0 bases to trimming and J lost 6 bases; unmatched junction nucleotides: 5. The DNA for the CDR3 is TGCAGTGCTAGAGAAGGGGCAGGGGGTCAGCCCCAGCATTTT. Translation gives CSAREGAGGQPQHF.

This clonotype was detected a few times. The chain carries TRBV5-4 and TRBJ2-5; the D gene could be TRBD1 or TRBD2 (5 bases each). The germline gives CDR1 SGHNT, CDR2 YYREEE (reference sequence). Trimming left V 1 base short and J 0 bases short, with 10 bases between. CDR3 size: 15 residues. This CDR3 reads CASSLPPGHQETQYF. Written as DNA, the CDR3 is TGTGCCAGCAGCTTGCCCCCGGGACACCAAGAGACCCAGTACTTC.

This clonotype was recorded at least ten times. The chain recombines TRBV10-1 with TRBJ2-3, with D unresolved. The V gene lost 2 bases and the J gene lost 5 bases, with 11 bases spanning the gap. The CDR3 consists of 14 residues. Germline CDR1 is WNHNN and CDR2 is SYGVQD (reference sequence). In DNA, the CDR3 is TGCGCCAGCAGTGAGACGAGAACCGGAGATACGCAGTATTTT. Protein product: CASSETRTGDTQYF.

The chain is built from TRBV9 and TRBJ2-1; TRBD2 aligns across 10 bases. V lost 5 bases, J lost 9 bases, and 8 bases stayed unmatched. The CDR3 is 14 residues long. Germline CDR1 SGDLS, CDR2 YYNGEE. In nucleotides, the CDR3 is TGTGCCAGCAGTACCGGGACTAGCGACCCTGAGCAGTTCTTC. It translates to CASSTGTSDPEQFF.

The rearrangement joins TRBV5-5 to TRBJ2-1, with 8 nucleotides matching TRBD1. The J call is uncertain, as TRBJ2-7 better fits the DNA end. The CDR3 runs to 17 residues. Germline V gives CDR1 SGHKS, CDR2 YYEKEE (reference sequence). The CDR3 nucleotides read TGTGCCAGCAGCTTGAGTATCGGACAGGGAATCTACAATGAGCAGTACTTC. Protein: CASSLSIGQGIYNEQYF.

As to this clonotype: A much larger clone differs from this one at a single base, so this may be a read error. V and J are TRBV7-2 and TRBJ2-4, with 9 bases fitting TRBD2. The J call may be mistaken, given a closer DNA end match to TRBJ2-7. CDR3 length: 16 residues. Germline-derived CDR1 and CDR2 are SGHTA and FQGNSA. The CDR3 DNA reads as TGTGCCAGCAACCCGCTAGCGGGAAGCCTCTTGATCGAGCAGTACTTC. Residues: CASNPLAGSLLIEQYF.

This clonotype was observed a few times. The junction departs from germline at one end; a sequencing error may be responsible. The CDR3 sequence: CASSVAQVSYGYTF. As DNA, the CDR3 is TGTGCCAGCAGCGTAGCACAGGTTTCCTATGGCTACACCTTC. The V call is TRBV7-2, the J call TRBJ1-2; weak D call: TRBD1 (5 bases). Germline V gene lookup returns CDR1 SGHTA and CDR2 FQGNSA. The CDR3 has 14 residues. The whole variable domain, remainder taken from reference TRBV7-2 and TRBJ1-2, is GAGVSQSPSNKVTEKGKDVELRCDPISGHTALYWYRQSLGQGLEFLIYFQGNSAPDKSGLPSDRFSAERTGGSVSTLTIQRTQQEDSAVYLCASSVAQVSYGYTFGSGTRLTVV.

The rearrangement joins TRBV6-2 or TRBV6-3 to TRBJ2-1; 9 bases agree with TRBD2. CDR3 length: 13 residues. Germline V gene lookup returns CDR1 MNHEY and CDR2 SVGEGT. J gave up 15 bases and V 0 bases, and 6 bases lay outside the gene matches. The CDR3 protein is CASSYSGLASRFF. The CDR3 DNA is TGTGCCAGCAGTTACTCGGGACTAGCCTCCCGGTTCTTC.

The chain combines TRBV5-4 with TRBJ1-2; no firm D call. With 4 bases removed from V and 5 bases from J, the gap between germline ends came to 15 bases. The CDR3 loop spans 14 amino acids. In germline, CDR1 is SGHNT, CDR2 YYREEE (reference sequence). CDR3 region: CASSLLGFGYGYTF. DNA of the CDR3: TGTGCCAGCAGCCTGTTAGGGTTTGGATATGGCTACACCTTC.

J is TRBJ2-1 and V is TRBV11-2; 12 nucleotides match TRBD2. V was pared by 6 bases and J by 4 bases, with 4 bases of the junction left unmatched. Looked up from germline, CDR1 is SGHAT and CDR2 is FQNNGV. This CDR3 is 15 amino acids long. The CDR3 loop reads CASSAGTSGYNEQFF. In DNA, the CDR3 is TGTGCCAGCAGTGCCGGGACTAGCGGGTACAATGAGCAGTTCTTC.